This T cell receptor (beta chain) was observed in a study of blood T cell repertoires in COVID-19. Overall study: Both acute and convalescent COVID-19 samples were obtained from the United States, Italy and Spain. T cells, B-cell-depleted T cells, or PBMCs provided the cDNA or gDNA that served as material.

Authors' analysis steps: The assay estimated nucleated cells by amplifying reference gene primers. Some clones are missing from TCRdb's copy, which holds only in-frame ones; the method was immunoSEQ multiplex PCR. Clone size and V and J calls were adopted from that table, with D and trimming inferred from the DNA. Of fewer than 120,000 clones in the sample, around 90% were seen once. Trimming cost V 4 bases and J 0 bases, with 7 bases left between them. Germline V CDR1 and CDR2: SQVTM, ANQGSEA. The CDR3 is 13 amino acids. This sequence originates from a human donor in a cohort sampled during active COVID-19. The rearrangement joins TRBV29-1 to TRBJ1-5; D is unclear. The sequenced material came from peripheral blood. The CDR3 loop is CSVADNSNQPQHF. CDR3 DNA: TGCAGCGTTGCTGACAATAGCAATCAGCCCCAGCATTTT.